This T cell receptor (beta chain) was documented in a study of blood T cells in healthy people across ages. Per-sample PBMC isolation yielded at least 6.5 million cells. The extraction recovered at least 5.5 micrograms of total RNA per sample. This clonotype showed up just a few times. This CDR3 is built from 13 residues. Germline assignment: CDR1 SNHLY and CDR2 FYNNEI. The germline V and J ends were trimmed by 1 base and 6 bases, with 9 bases remaining between them. Alongside a J-beta primer mix, a sample-barcoded 5' primer served in a second PCR lasting roughly 6 to 12 cycles. TCRdb processed the 5' RACE reads anew with MiXCR; each CDR3 protein has one entry. The sample has about 780,000 distinct CDR3 sequences, about half seen once.

Sequenced: blood. The receptor was isolated from a man aged 80 or over in good health. The J gene is TRBJ1-2, the V gene TRBV2; D unclear. The CDR3 sequence: CASSEEGRNGYTF. The CDR3 DNA follows: TGTGCCAGCAGTGAAGAAGGGCGAAATGGCTACACCTTC.